This T cell receptor (beta chain) appears in the sequencing data of a study of regulatory T cells in long-lasting Graves disease. J gave up 4 bases and V 4 bases, and 9 bases lay outside the gene matches. Germline CDR1 is PRHDT and CDR2 is FYEKMQ (reference sequence). This CDR3 has 16 amino acids. Time point defined: newly diagnosed GD, antithyroid drugs for less than 3 months. PBMCs provided the RNA from which the TCR library was made. Construction of the TCR beta libraries employed iRepertoire HTBI primers in conjunction with Arm-PCR of CDR3 regions. From the multiplex PCR reads, TCRdb called clonotypes with MiXCR, one entry per CDR3 protein. Of approximately 480,000 distinct CDR3 sequences listed, 15% to 20% are singletons. Separately, the same data were catalogued under a study of T cells in Graves' hyperthyroidism and ophthalmopathy.

Source: peripheral blood mononuclear cells (PBMCs), taken at new diagnosis, from a patient treated with antithyroid drugs. This receptor was identified in a man aged 40-49 years with Graves disease. The chain is built from TRBV13 and TRBJ2-3; TRBD2 aligns across 9 bases. This CDR3 is CASSSLLAGTPDTQYF. Written as DNA, the CDR3 is TGTGCCAGCAGCTCGCTCCTAGCGGGAACCCCAGATACGCAGTATTTT.